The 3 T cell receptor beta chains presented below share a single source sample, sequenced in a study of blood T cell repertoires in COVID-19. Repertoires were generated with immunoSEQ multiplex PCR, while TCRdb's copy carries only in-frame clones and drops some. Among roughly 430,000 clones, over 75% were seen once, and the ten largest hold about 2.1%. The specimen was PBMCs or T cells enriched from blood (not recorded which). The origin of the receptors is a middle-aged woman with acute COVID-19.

The CDR3 region has the DNA TGTGCCAGCAGCCGGGGACAGGGTACAAACATTCAGTACTTC. This gives the protein CASSRGQGTNIQYF. V gene TRBV7-9 combines with J gene TRBJ2-4, with 9 bases that match TRBD1. V lost 5 bases to trimming and J lost 6 bases; unmatched junction nucleotides: 5. The germline V gene encodes CDR1 SEHNR and CDR2 FQNEAQ (reference sequence). CDR3 length: 14 residues.

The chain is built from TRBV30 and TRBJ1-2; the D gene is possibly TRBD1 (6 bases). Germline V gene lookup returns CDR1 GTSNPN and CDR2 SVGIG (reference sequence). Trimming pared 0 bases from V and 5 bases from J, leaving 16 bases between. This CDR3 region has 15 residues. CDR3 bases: TGTGCCTGGAGTGTATTTCAGGCAGGGGTATATGGCTACACCTTC. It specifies CAWSVFQAGVYGYTF. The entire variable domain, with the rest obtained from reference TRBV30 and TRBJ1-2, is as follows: SQTIHQWPATLVQPVGSPLSLECTVEGTSNPNLYWYRQAAGRGLQLLFYSVGIGQISSEVPQNLSASRPQDRQFILSSKKLLLSDSGFYLCAWSVFQAGVYGYTFGSGTRLTVV.

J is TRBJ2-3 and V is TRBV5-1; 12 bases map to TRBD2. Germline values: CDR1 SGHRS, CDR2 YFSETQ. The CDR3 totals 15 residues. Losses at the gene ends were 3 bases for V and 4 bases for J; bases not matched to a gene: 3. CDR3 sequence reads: CASSSTSGGADTQYF. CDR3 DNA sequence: TGCGCCAGCAGCTCGACTAGCGGGGGAGCAGATACGCAGTATTTT.